The clone carrying this TCR beta chain was counted ten times or more. TCRdb reanalysed the reads using MiXCR and keeps one entry per CDR3 protein. The sample comprises 500,000 to 600,000 distinct CDR3 sequences, approximately 15% of which are singletons, and 24% rests with the top ten. This entry belongs to a study of T cell repertoires in cytomegalovirus infection. CDR3 length equals 13 residues. Trimming stripped 6 bases from V and 0 bases from J, with 9 bases between. Germline assignment: CDR1 MNHEY and CDR2 SMNVEV (reference sequence). Sequencing was performed on CD8+ T cells from PBMCs. The TCR was taken from a human donor in good health (CMV status not recorded). Some clones in this sample may be carry-over from other donors' samples. V gene TRBV27 combines with J gene TRBJ2-7; D not certain. Written as DNA, the CDR3 is TGTGCCAGCAGGGGCTCCAGCTCCTACGAGCAGTACTTC. Residues: CASRGSSSYEQYF.